The 8 T cell receptor beta chains below all came from one sample that was sequenced in a study of blood T cell repertoires in COVID-19. Data came from immunoSEQ multiplex PCR; TCRdb stores just in-frame clones and leaves some out. Here the sample spans more than 60,000 clones, 85% to 90% being singletons. Source material: PBMCs or T cells enriched from blood (not recorded which). These receptors were obtained from a woman between 40 and 55 years old who had recovered from COVID-19.

The chain links TRBV11-3 to TRBJ2-1; D is undetermined. V lost 3 bases to trimming and J lost 4 bases, with 7 bases between them. Germline V gene lookup returns CDR1 SGHNT and CDR2 YENEEA. This CDR3 region has 13 residues. CDR3 residues: CASSLQAYNEQFF. The CDR3 DNA follows: TGTGCCAGCAGCTTGCAAGCGTACAATGAGCAGTTCTTC.

The chain carries TRBV19 and TRBJ1-5, with no clear D. Germline CDR1 is LNHDA and CDR2 is SQIVND (reference sequence). The CDR3 totals 14 residues. The germline V and J ends were trimmed by 5 bases and 0 bases, with 8 bases remaining between them. The CDR3 sequence is CASSAGNSNQPQHF. Written as DNA, the CDR3 is TGTGCCAGTAGTGCAGGAAATAGCAATCAGCCCCAGCATTTT.

The chain joins TRBV6-5 to TRBJ2-7; D perhaps matches TRBD1 (6 bases). The germline V gene has CDR1 MNHEY and CDR2 SVGAGI. The V gene lost 10 bases and the J gene lost 2 bases, with 15 bases spanning the gap. This CDR3 is built from 13 residues. The CDR3 coding sequence is TGTGCCACCACCCAGGACAGCCCCTACGAGCAGTACTTC. Translated, it gives CATTQDSPYEQYF.

The chain couples TRBV15 to TRBJ2-1; a possible D gene is TRBD1 (8 bases). Germline CDR1 is LNHNV and CDR2 is YYDKDF (reference sequence). V was cut by 5 bases and J by 2 bases, with 19 bases left in between. The CDR3 is 17 residues long. This CDR3 is CATSAVKTGGAYNEQFF. In DNA, the CDR3 is TGTGCCACCAGCGCGGTAAAAACAGGGGGGGCCTACAATGAGCAGTTCTTC.

The chain couples TRBV19 to TRBJ2-7; D remains ambiguous. Trimming took off 3 bases at V and 0 bases at J, with 9 bases between the two ends. Germline V gene lookup returns CDR1 LNHDA and CDR2 SQIVND (reference sequence). The CDR3 consists of 14 residues. The CDR3 DNA reads TGTGCCAGTAGTATTTCGCACAACTCCTACGAGCAGTACTTC. Protein sequence: CASSISHNSYEQYF.

The chain links TRBV13 to TRBJ2-7; 7 bases map to TRBD1. The V and J ends lost 4 bases and 2 bases, in that order; junction bases with no gene match: 5. From germline, CDR1 is PRHDT and CDR2 FYEKMQ (reference sequence). CDR3 length equals 14 residues. The CDR3 region has the DNA TGTGCCAGCAGCTCCGGGACAGAGACCTACGAGCAGTACTTC. It yields the protein CASSSGTETYEQYF.

For the CDR3, the DNA is TGTGCCAGCAGTGAATATGGTGCAGGGGGTAGGTCCTACAATGAGCAGTTCTTC. Its protein product is CASSEYGAGGRSYNEQFF. This chain links TRBV25-1 with TRBJ2-1; TRBD1 agrees at 7 bases. The CDR3 sequence is 18 residues long. Germline CDR1 is MGHDK and CDR2 is SYGVNS. Trimming cost V 0 bases and J 1 base; bases outside gene matches: 9.

This chain links TRBV5-1 with TRBJ1-4; possibly TRBD1 for D (6 bases). Trimming took 6 bases from V and 5 from J, leaving 20 bases between them. This CDR3 contains 16 residues. CDR1 and CDR2 from the germline V gene are SGHRS and YFSETQ. This chain's CDR3 is CASNLYPDSKNEKLFF. The DNA of the CDR3 is TGCGCCAGCAACCTTTATCCGGACAGCAAAAATGAAAAACTGTTTTTT.